Shown below are 23 T cell receptor beta chains from a single sample sequenced in a study of response to subunit inactivated influenza vaccine. Using its own MiXCR run on the RT-PCR reads, TCRdb lists one record per CDR3 protein. The table has roughly 570,000 distinct CDR3 sequences, approximately 14% seen once. Specimen: PBMCs from blood, collected about 12 days after vaccination. The receptors originated from a man aged 45-65 years who received an inactivated influenza vaccine.

This clonotype was picked up many times. The chain links TRBV5-1 to TRBJ2-1, with TRBD1 identical over 9 bases. Germline values: CDR1 SGHRS, CDR2 YFSETQ. There are 13 residues in the CDR3. Trimming took 4 bases from V and 12 from J; bases not matched to a gene: 8. CDR3 nucleotides: TGCGCCAGCAGCACCGGACAGGGGTTGGGGCAGTTCTTC. Translated, it gives CASSTGQGLGQFF.

This clonotype showed up many times. The rearrangement joins TRBV5-5 to TRBJ2-3; TRBD1 aligns across 9 bases. There are 15 residues in the CDR3. Germline V gene lookup returns CDR1 SGHKS and CDR2 YYEKEE (reference sequence). Germline trimming cut 5 bases from V and 1 base from J; bases unmatched to any gene: 5. This CDR3 is CASRRDRVRTDTQYF. In DNA, the CDR3 is TGTGCCAGCAGACGGGACAGGGTGCGCACAGATACGCAGTATTTT.

This clonotype was seen a few times. The rearrangement joins TRBV12-3 or TRBV12-4 to TRBJ2-2, with 8 bases that match TRBD2. The V gene end was trimmed by 6 bases and the J gene end by 1 base; junction bases not matched to a gene: 4. This CDR3 has 15 residues. The chain's CDR3 is CASRDTSGNTGELFF. The CDR3 nucleotides read TGTGCCAGCAGGGATACTAGCGGGAACACCGGGGAGCTGTTTTTT.

The chain combines TRBV7-8 with TRBJ2-3, with TRBD1 identical over 7 bases. V was clipped by 6 bases and J by 4 bases; unmatched bases: 10. Germline values: CDR1 SGHVS, CDR2 FQNEAQ. The CDR3 consists of 15 residues. CDR3 amino acids: CASSSKRQGPDTQYF. CDR3 in DNA: TGTGCCAGCAGTTCAAAGAGACAGGGTCCAGATACGCAGTATTTT. The whole variable domain, remainder taken from reference TRBV7-8 and TRBJ2-3, is GAGVSQSPRYKVAKRGQDVALRCDPISGHVSLFWYQQALGQGPEFLTYFQNEAQLDKSGLPSDRFFAERPEGSVSTLKIQRTQQEDSAVYLCASSSKRQGPDTQYFGPGTRLTVL.

This clonotype turned up a few times. This sequence joins TRBV7-9 and TRBJ2-2, with D possibly matching TRBD1 (6 bases). This CDR3 has 16 residues. Germline V gene data show CDR1 as SEHNR and CDR2 as FQNEAQ (reference sequence). The V and J ends lost 1 base and 7 bases respectively, with 16 bases between them. CDR3 DNA: TGTGCCAGCAGCTTAGGAAGTCAGGGGTTCGGCGGGGAGCTGTTTTTT. The encoded protein is CASSLGSQGFGGELFF.

The V and J genes are TRBV4-3 and TRBJ2-1; D is possibly TRBD1 (5 bases). Germline CDR1 and CDR2: LGHNA and YSLEER. V was trimmed by 4 bases and J by 0 bases, leaving 10 bases between them. The CDR3 has 15 residues. The CDR3 protein is CASSPYRSSYNEQFF. In nucleotides, the CDR3 is TGCGCCAGCAGCCCGTACAGGAGCTCCTACAATGAGCAGTTCTTC.

This clonotype was counted a few times. This chain links TRBV20-1 with TRBJ2-1; D may be TRBD1 or TRBD2 (5 bases each). Germline values: CDR1 DFQATT, CDR2 SNEGSKA (reference sequence). The CDR3 totals 13 residues. This chain's CDR3 is CSSGTLKNNEQFF. In nucleotides, the CDR3 is TGCAGCTCCGGGACCCTTAAAAACAATGAGCAGTTCTTC.

This clonotype has only a few counts. The chain is built from TRBV28 and TRBJ1-3; D not certain. V was cut by 2 bases and J by 4 bases, with 9 bases left in between. Germline V gives CDR1 MDHEN, CDR2 SYDVKM. CDR3 length equals 14 residues. Here the CDR3 DNA reads TGTGCCAGCAGTTTACCCACGGTCGGAAACACCATATATTTT. This gives the protein CASSLPTVGNTIYF.

This clonotype was seen a handful of times. The chain recombines TRBV20-1 with TRBJ2-1; tentative D call: TRBD2 (6 bases). The CDR3 spans 15 residues. Germline values: CDR1 DFQATT, CDR2 SNEGSKA (reference sequence). The ends were cut back, 6 bases at V and 2 bases at J, with 17 bases in the middle. The CDR3: CSASHRDLAYNEQFF. CDR3 nucleotides: TGCAGTGCATCGCACCGGGACTTGGCCTACAATGAGCAGTTCTTC.

In its sample, this clonotype was seen many times. The chain is built from TRBV29-1 and TRBJ2-5, with D tentatively TRBD1 (5 bases). V was trimmed by 8 bases and J by 4 bases, leaving 14 bases between them. There are 12 residues in the CDR3. Germline V gives CDR1 SQVTM, CDR2 ANQGSEA. DNA of the CDR3: TGCAGCATTAGACAGAGCCCAGAGACCCAGTACTTC. This translates into CSIRQSPETQYF.

This clonotype has just a few counts. The chain couples TRBV4-1 to TRBJ2-3; 15 nucleotides line up with TRBD2. Trimming took 1 base from V and 0 from J; bases not matched to a gene: 14. This CDR3 contains 22 residues. Germline V gene data show CDR1 as MGHRA and CDR2 as YSYEKL. CDR3 protein: CASSQVNPGLAGGVTSTDTQYF. In DNA form, the CDR3 reads TGCGCCAGCAGCCAAGTTAACCCGGGACTAGCGGGGGGCGTTACTAGCACAGATACGCAGTATTTT.

This clonotype was observed a handful of times. The chain carries TRBV5-1 and TRBJ2-5; the D gene is possibly TRBD2 (6 bases). CDR3 length: 14 residues. Trimming took 0 bases from V and 8 from J, leaving 14 bases between them. Germline V gene data show CDR1 as SGHRS and CDR2 as YFSETQ. CDR3 DNA sequence: TGCGCCAGCAGCTTGGCAGCACGGGAGAGTACCCAGTACTTC. Translation: CASSLAARESTQYF.

This clonotype came up many times. This chain connects TRBV2 to TRBJ1-4; D is uncertain. The CDR3 has 14 residues. CDR1 and CDR2 from the germline V gene are SNHLY and FYNNEI. Trimming stripped 6 bases from V and 0 bases from J, with 8 bases between. The CDR3 protein is CASRKQATNEKLFF. CDR3 nucleotides: TGTGCCAGCAGGAAACAAGCAACTAATGAAAAACTGTTTTTT.

In its sample, this clonotype was seen a few times. The chain employs TRBV24-1 and TRBJ2-3; 10 nucleotides agree with TRBD2. The V gene's germline CDR1 is KGHDR and CDR2 SFDVKD. V trimming: 2 bases; J trimming: 1 base; junction bases outside the gene matches: 2. The length of the CDR3 is 16 residues. CDR3 in amino acids: CATSDWTSGRTDTQYF. The CDR3 region has the DNA TGTGCCACCAGTGATTGGACTAGCGGTCGCACAGATACGCAGTATTTT.

CDR3 bases: TGTGCCAGCAGCCGGACAGATAATCAGCCCCAGCATTTT. As protein: CASSRTDNQPQHF. This rearrangement joins TRBV12-3 or TRBV12-4 to TRBJ1-5, with a weak D call TRBD1 (6 bases). This CDR3 spans 13 amino acids. V lost 6 bases and J lost 4, with 10 bases in between.

This clonotype was counted a few times. This sequence joins TRBV7-2 and TRBJ2-3; TRBD2 aligns across 8 bases. V shed 5 bases and J 4 bases; nucleotides not matched to a gene: 5. CDR1 and CDR2 from the germline V gene are SGHTA and FQGNSA. This CDR3 contains 14 residues. This chain's CDR3 is CASSVSSGADTQYF. The CDR3 DNA is TGTGCCAGCAGCGTCAGTAGCGGGGCAGATACGCAGTATTTT.

The chain has TRBV6-5 and TRBJ2-6; tentative D call: TRBD2 (5 bases). CDR3 length equals 15 residues. The germline gives CDR1 MNHEY, CDR2 SVGAGI. V lost 2 bases and J 2 bases, leaving 7 bases between the germline ends. CDR3 in amino acids: CASSYEGTGANVLTF. CDR3 DNA: TGTGCCAGCAGTTACGAGGGAACTGGGGCCAACGTCCTGACTTTC.

There are a few counts of this clonotype. Written as DNA, the CDR3 is TGTGCCAGTTTCCCGGGACAGGGGAAGGGTTTGGAGACCCAGTACTTC. Its translation: CASFPGQGKGLETQYF. This rearrangement joins TRBV2 to TRBJ2-5, with 10 bases identical to TRBD1. V gave up 9 bases and J gave up 5 bases; unmatched junction bases: 15. This CDR3 is built from 16 residues. CDR1 and CDR2 from the germline V gene are SNHLY and FYNNEI.

V gene TRBV5-1 combines with J gene TRBJ2-1; 11 bases align to TRBD1. V lost 4 bases to trimming and J lost 8 bases; unmatched junction nucleotides: 5. The CDR3 loop spans 14 amino acids. Germline V gene lookup returns CDR1 SGHRS and CDR2 YFSETQ. The CDR3 nucleotides read TGCGCCAGCAGCAAGGGACAGGGGGGCGATGAGCAGTTCTTC. As protein: CASSKGQGGDEQFF.

There are a few counts of this clonotype. The CDR3 spells CASSLDRLNEQFF. The CDR3 nucleotides read TGTGCCAGCAGCTTAGACCGCCTCAATGAGCAGTTCTTC. This chain connects TRBV7-2 to TRBJ2-1; unclear D gene. Trimming cost V 1 base and J 6 bases, with 7 bases left between them. From germline, CDR1 is SGHTA and CDR2 FQGNSA. This CDR3 comprises 13 residues. Using reference TRBV7-2 and TRBJ2-1 for the parts outside the CDR3, the full variable domain is GAGVSQSPSNKVTEKGKDVELRCDPISGHTALYWYRQSLGQGLEFLIYFQGNSAPDKSGLPSDRFSAERTGGSVSTLTIQRTQQEDSAVYLCASSLDRLNEQFFGPGTRLTVL.

The chain uses TRBV4-1 and TRBJ2-3; D gene unclear. Germline CDR1 and CDR2: MGHRA and YSYEKL. The CDR3 has 17 amino acids. Deletions cut 4 bases from V and 0 bases from J, with 17 bases between. In DNA form, the CDR3 reads TGCGCCAGCAGCCCAAGCTGGGCAGATCGAAGCACAGATACGCAGTATTTT. Protein sequence: CASSPSWADRSTDTQYF.

This clonotype has a count of ten or more. The V and J genes are TRBV15 and TRBJ1-1; D remains ambiguous. Trimming took off 0 bases at V and 1 base at J, with 3 bases between the two ends. The CDR3 totals 13 residues. Per germline, CDR1 LNHNV and CDR2 YYDKDF (reference sequence). The CDR3 DNA reads as TGTGCCACCAGCAGAGACAGGAACACTGAAGCTTTCTTT. Amino acids: CATSRDRNTEAFF. The full variable domain, in which reference TRBV15 and TRBJ1-1 provide the parts outside the CDR3, is DAMVIQNPRYQVTQFGKPVTLSCSQTLNHNVMYWYQQKSSQAPKLLFHYYDKDFNNEADTPDNFQSRRPNTSFCFLDIRSPGLGDTAMYLCATSRDRNTEAFFGQGTRLTVV.

This clonotype was counted only a few times. The chain employs TRBV12-3 or TRBV12-4 and TRBJ2-7; 7 bases map to TRBD1. The CDR3 is 14 amino acids. V lost 5 bases and J lost 9; bases outside the gene matches: 13. CDR3 sequence (DNA): TGTGCCAGCAGTCTAAGGGACAGAGCTACGGGGCAGTACTTC. Amino acids: CASSLRDRATGQYF.